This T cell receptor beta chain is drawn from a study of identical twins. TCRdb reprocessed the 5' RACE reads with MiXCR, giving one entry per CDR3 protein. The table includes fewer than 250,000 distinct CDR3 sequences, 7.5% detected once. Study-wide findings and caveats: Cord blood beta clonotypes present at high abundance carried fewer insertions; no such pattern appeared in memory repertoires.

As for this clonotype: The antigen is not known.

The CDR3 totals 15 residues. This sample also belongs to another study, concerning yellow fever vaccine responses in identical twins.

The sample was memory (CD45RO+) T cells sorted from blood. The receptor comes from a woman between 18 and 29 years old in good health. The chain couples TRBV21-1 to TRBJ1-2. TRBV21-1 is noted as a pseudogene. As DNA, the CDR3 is TGTGCCAGCAGCAACTGGGACTTCCCAAACTATGGCTACACCTTC. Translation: CASSNWDFPNYGYTF.